Here is one T cell receptor beta chain with its context. The target antigen is unknown. This specimen comes from a study of CD8+ T cells in alopecia areata. Study summary: Affected scalp percentage determined the severity score of treated patients. Study outcomes and limitations: Normal scalp showed lower clonality than lesional scalp, especially alopecia totalis/universalis.

Noted treatment: oral pan-JAK inhibitor, 5-10 mg twice daily. PBMCs, the starting material, were the source of sorted CD4+ and CD8+ T cells. The CDR3 runs 15 residues. Trimming removed 5 bases from V and 2 bases from J; junction bases left unmatched: 3. Germline V CDR1 and CDR2: SGHNT, YYREEE (reference sequence). Extraction and reverse transcription of RNA yielded cDNA as the sequencing template. The assay was immunoSEQ multiplex PCR, and TCRdb's table has in-frame clones only and misses some. The sample carries 150,000 or so clones, approximately 86% recorded once. The rearrangement links TRBV5-4 to TRBJ2-2; 10 bases align to TRBD1. This TCR came from a human donor with alopecia areata. The source material was CD8+ T cells sorted from blood, sampled at week 4, from a patient treated with tofacitinib. The DNA for the CDR3 is TGTGCCAGCAGGCCGACAGGGGGCAACACCGGGGAGCTGTTTTTT. Residues: CASRPTGGNTGELFF.